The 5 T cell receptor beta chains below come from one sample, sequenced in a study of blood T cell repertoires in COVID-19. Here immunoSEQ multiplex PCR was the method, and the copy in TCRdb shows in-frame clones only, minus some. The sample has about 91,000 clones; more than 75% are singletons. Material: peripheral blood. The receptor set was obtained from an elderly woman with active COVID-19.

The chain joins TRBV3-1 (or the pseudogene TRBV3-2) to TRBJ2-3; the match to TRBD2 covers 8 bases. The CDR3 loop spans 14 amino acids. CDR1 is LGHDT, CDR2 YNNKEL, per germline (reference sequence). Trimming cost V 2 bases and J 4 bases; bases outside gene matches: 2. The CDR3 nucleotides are TGTGCCAGCAGCCAAAACGGGAGGGCAGATACGCAGTATTTT. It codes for CASSQNGRADTQYF.

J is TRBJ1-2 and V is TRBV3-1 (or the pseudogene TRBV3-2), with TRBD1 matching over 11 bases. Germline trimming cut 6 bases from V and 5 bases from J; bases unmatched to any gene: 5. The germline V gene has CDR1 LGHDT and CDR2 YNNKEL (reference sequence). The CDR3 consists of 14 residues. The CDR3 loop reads CASSRGTGGYGYTF. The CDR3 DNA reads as TGTGCCAGCAGTCGCGGGACAGGGGGATATGGCTACACCTTC.

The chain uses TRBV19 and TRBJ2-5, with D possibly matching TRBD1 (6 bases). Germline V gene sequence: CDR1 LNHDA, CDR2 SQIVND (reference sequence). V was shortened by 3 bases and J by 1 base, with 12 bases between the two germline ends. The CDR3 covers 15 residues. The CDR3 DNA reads TGTGCCAGTAGTATTTCCGGACAGCGCCAAGAGACCCAGTACTTC. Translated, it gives CASSISGQRQETQYF.

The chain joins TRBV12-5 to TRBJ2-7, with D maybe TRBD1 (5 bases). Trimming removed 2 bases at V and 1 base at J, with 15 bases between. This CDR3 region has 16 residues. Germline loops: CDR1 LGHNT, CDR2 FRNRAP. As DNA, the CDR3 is TGTGCTAGTGGTTTGCCACCCCAGGGCTTATCCTACGAGCAGTACTTC. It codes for CASGLPPQGLSYEQYF.

CDR3 in DNA: TGTGCCAGCAGTTTGGTGGGAGGGGGGAACACCGGGGAGCTGTTTTTT. Translated: CASSLVGGGNTGELFF. V usage is TRBV28 and J usage is TRBJ2-2; D may be TRBD2 (7 bases). The V and J ends lost 3 bases and 1 base respectively, with 12 bases between them. Germline assignment: CDR1 MDHEN and CDR2 SYDVKM. The CDR3 has 16 residues.